A selection of T cell receptor beta chains follows, all from one sample in a study of blood T cell repertoires in COVID-19. Sequencing used immunoSEQ multiplex PCR; TCRdb keeps in-frame clones, though not all of them. The table includes about 38,000 clones, about 88% detected once. Specimen: peripheral blood. The origin of the receptors is a man in his 70s with active COVID-19. Each CDR3 is given with its conserved first and last residue. Fields, in order: V gene, J gene, clone size, D gene, CDR3 protein, CDR3 DNA. A D gene is named only where the DNA matches it firmly. Clone size appears in some rows only: once, few, many, or a class for an expanded clone.

TRBV29-1,TRBJ2-1,.,TRBD2,CSVNAGGLAGLRDPNEQFF,TGCAGCGTCAATGCCGGGGGACTAGCGGGACTCCGAGACCCCAATGAGCAGTTCTTC
TRBV9,TRBJ1-2,.,.,CASSAPWGMGHGYTF,TGTGCCAGCAGCGCGCCGTGGGGAATGGGGCATGGCTACACCTTC
TRBV7-2,TRBJ2-1,.,TRBD2,CASSLGTSTHEQFF,TGTGCCAGCAGCCTAGGGACTAGCACACATGAGCAGTTCTTC
TRBV19,TRBJ2-3,.,TRBD1,CASSRDRVADTQYF,TGTGCCAGTTCCCGGGACAGGGTGGCAGATACGCAGTATTTT
TRBV18,TRBJ2-6,.,TRBD1,CASSRRTGNGANVLTF,TGTGCCAGCTCACGACGGACAGGGAACGGGGCCAACGTCCTGACTTTC
TRBV7-7,TRBJ2-2,.,.,CASSLAFARQGNTGELFF,TGTGCTAGCAGCTTAGCTTTCGCTAGGCAGGGGAACACCGGGGAGCTGTTTTTT
TRBV11-3,TRBJ2-4,.,.,CASSLGWRGRYF,TGTGCCAGCAGCTTAGGTTGGCGAGGTCGGTACTTC
TRBV28,TRBJ1-1,.,.,CASSAGHHTEAFF,TGTGCCAGCAGTGCCGGACATCACACTGAAGCTTTCTTT
TRBV14,TRBJ2-1,.,TRBD2,CASRKLAGGDSYNEQFF,TGTGCCAGCAGGAAGTTAGCGGGAGGGGACTCCTACAATGAGCAGTTCTTC
TRBV7-6,TRBJ2-1,.,TRBD2,CASSLTGTSGSSEQFF,TGTGCCAGCAGCTTAACCGGGACTAGCGGGAGTAGTGAGCAGTTCTTC
TRBV9,TRBJ1-4,few,.,CASSVAQFATNEKLFF,TGTGCCAGCAGCGTGGCACAATTTGCAACTAATGAAAAACTGTTTTTT
TRBV5-1,TRBJ2-7,.,.,CASSLALTLTYEQYF,TGCGCCAGCAGCTTGGCCCTAACCTTAACCTACGAGCAGTACTTC
TRBV4-3,TRBJ2-1,.,TRBD2,CASSVSGTVGNEQFF,TGCGCCAGCAGCGTAAGCGGGACGGTGGGTAATGAGCAGTTCTTC